The 18 T cell receptor beta chains below were found in one sample sequenced in a study of blood T cell repertoires in COVID-19 (dated by TCRdb to the early 2020s). Library preparation used the immunoSEQ multiplex PCR assay. TCRdb took over this immuneACCESS table, retaining in-frame rearrangements with V and J assigned. Such tables are incomplete; in checked studies, under half of the missing clones stem from an unresolved V gene, and the remainder is unexplained. The sample records over 200,000 clones, roughly nine tenths of which are singletons. Roughly 0.7% of the sample rests with the top ten. The source material was peripheral blood. The receptors stem from a man aged 40-50 years with acute or convalescent COVID-19.

The J gene is TRBJ2-5, the V gene TRBV7-2, with D perhaps TRBD1 (6 bases). V was pared by 6 bases and J by 4 bases, with 15 bases between. The CDR3 is 14 amino acids. The V gene's germline CDR1 is SGHTA and CDR2 FQGNSA. CDR3 residues: CASSLGMGAETQYF. Written as DNA, the CDR3 is TGTGCCAGCAGTCTAGGGATGGGGGCAGAGACCCAGTACTTC. The complete variable domain, with remaining parts taken from reference TRBV7-2 and TRBJ2-5, reads GAGVSQSPSNKVTEKGKDVELRCDPISGHTALYWYRQSLGQGLEFLIYFQGNSAPDKSGLPSDRFSAERTGGSVSTLTIQRTQQEDSAVYLCASSLGMGAETQYFGPGTRLLVL.

This rearrangement joins TRBV19 to TRBJ2-1, with 9 bases fitting TRBD2. Germline V gene sequence: CDR1 LNHDA, CDR2 SQIVND (reference sequence). Trimming removed 3 bases from V and 8 bases from J; junction bases left unmatched: 8. There are 15 residues in the CDR3. CDR3: CASSIQAGGRYEQFF. Here the CDR3 DNA reads TGTGCCAGTAGTATCCAGGCGGGGGGGCGTTATGAGCAGTTCTTC.

In regard to this clone: Distinct nucleotide sequences in the sample also encode this CDR3. The rearrangement links TRBV18 to TRBJ2-3, with D uncertain. V dropped 0 bases and J dropped 4 bases, with 5 bases sitting between them. The CDR3 length is 13 residues. The germline V gene has CDR1 KGHSH and CDR2 LQKENI. CDR3 protein: CASSPPGADTQYF. Written as DNA, the CDR3 is TGTGCCAGCTCACCACCGGGCGCAGATACGCAGTATTTT.

This chain links TRBV25-1 with TRBJ1-2; D is undetermined. The CDR3 has 14 amino acids. V was shortened by 10 bases and J by 1 base, with 16 bases between the two germline ends. In germline, CDR1 is MGHDK, CDR2 SYGVNS. CDR3 region: CATSRGALNYGYTF. In DNA, the CDR3 is TGTGCCACTAGCCGGGGAGCCCTTAACTATGGCTACACCTTC.

J is TRBJ2-7 and V is TRBV28, with 7 bases aligning to TRBD1. V shed 4 bases, J shed 0 bases, and the junction held 12 bases outside the gene matches. Germline CDR1 reads MDHEN; CDR2 reads SYDVKM. The CDR3 extends over 17 amino acids. For the CDR3, the DNA is TGTGCCAGCAGTTACCCCCTAGGGGGCGGACCCTCCTACGAGCAGTACTTC. Translated, it gives CASSYPLGGGPSYEQYF.

CDR3 sequence: CAWSASGVAGNTIYF. CDR3 bases: TGTGCCTGGAGTGCCTCCGGGGTTGCTGGAAACACCATATATTTT. J is TRBJ1-3 and V is TRBV30; D unresolved. The CDR3 totals 15 residues. The V end lost 1 base, the J end lost 2 bases, and 12 bases lay between the germline ends. Germline V gene sequence: CDR1 GTSNPN, CDR2 SVGIG (reference sequence).

The chain has TRBV5-3 and TRBJ2-3; the match to TRBD1 covers 7 bases. TRBV5-3 is an ORF; its function is uncertain. The junction had 6 bases not matched to a gene; V was cut back by 3 bases and J by 5 bases. The CDR3 runs to 14 residues. CDR3 sequence: CARSSGQRGDTQYF. The CDR3 region has the DNA TGTGCCAGAAGCTCGGGACAGAGGGGAGATACGCAGTATTTT.

The chain is built from TRBV7-9 and TRBJ2-1; tentative D call: TRBD1 (5 bases). V shed 0 bases and J shed 8 bases, with 14 bases lying between them. CDR1 SEHNR and CDR2 FQNEAQ come from the germline V gene (reference sequence). This CDR3 contains 15 residues. The CDR3 here is CASSLAQGLLDEQFF. In DNA form, the CDR3 reads TGTGCCAGCAGCTTAGCGCAGGGATTGTTGGATGAGCAGTTCTTC.

The rearrangement uses TRBV18 and TRBJ1-1, with 9 bases matching TRBD1. CDR3 length: 14 amino acids. Germline V gives CDR1 KGHSH, CDR2 LQKENI. Losses at the gene ends were 5 bases for V and 4 bases for J; bases not matched to a gene: 5. In nucleotides, the CDR3 is TGTGCCAGCTCAGGGACAGGGTTGAGCACTGAAGCTTTCTTT. It translates to CASSGTGLSTEAFF.

This rearrangement joins TRBV6-5 to TRBJ1-2; 7 nucleotides align to TRBD1. Germline CDR1 and CDR2: MNHEY and SVGAGI. J was trimmed by 8 bases and V by 0 bases; bases with no gene match: 12. The CDR3 contains 16 residues. The CDR3 spells CASSYSRTQGRGGYTF. The CDR3 DNA reads as TGTGCCAGCAGTTACTCGCGGACACAGGGGAGAGGGGGCTACACCTTC.

The V gene is TRBV4-1, the J gene TRBJ2-7; no clear D. The CDR3 runs to 15 residues. Germline CDR1 reads MGHRA; CDR2 reads YSYEKL. Between the trimmed V and J ends, which lost 0 bases and 3 bases, there was a span of 12 bases. The DNA for the CDR3 is TGCGCCAGCAGCCAAGAGGGTAACAGTTTCTACGAGCAGTACTTC. Translation gives CASSQEGNSFYEQYF.

V gene TRBV5-6 combines with J gene TRBJ1-1; possibly TRBD1 for D (5 bases). Trimming stripped 2 bases from V and 5 bases from J, with 10 bases between. The CDR3 runs to 13 residues. In germline, CDR1 is SGHDT, CDR2 YYEEEE. CDR3 residues: CASSLWGETEAFF. The CDR3 DNA reads as TGTGCCAGCAGCTTATGGGGCGAAACTGAAGCTTTCTTT.

This chain connects TRBV7-2 to TRBJ1-6; TRBD1 matches 10 bases. The ends lost 9 bases at V and 5 bases at J; junction bases unmatched: 7. Germline CDR1 reads SGHTA; CDR2 reads FQGNSA. The CDR3 has 15 amino acids. As DNA, the CDR3 is TGTGCCAGTTCCGGGACAGGGGTAGATAATTCACCCCTCCACTTT. It encodes CASSGTGVDNSPLHF.

The gene calls are TRBV5-1 and TRBJ1-1, with TRBD1 matching over 8 bases. The CDR3 consists of 16 residues. Unmatched junction bases numbered 5, after V lost 1 base and J lost 0 bases. Germline values: CDR1 SGHRS, CDR2 YFSETQ. CDR3 residues: CASSLTGGAVNTEAFF. DNA of the CDR3: TGCGCCAGCAGCTTGACAGGGGGGGCGGTGAACACTGAAGCTTTCTTT.

The chain combines TRBV19 with TRBJ2-2; 7 nucleotides line up with TRBD2. Looked up from germline, CDR1 is LNHDA and CDR2 is SQIVND (reference sequence). V lost 10 bases to trimming and J lost 1 base; unmatched junction nucleotides: 3. This CDR3 comprises 13 residues. CDR3 region: CATGTMNTGELFF. CDR3 nucleotide sequence: TGTGCCACTGGGACTATGAACACCGGGGAGCTGTTTTTT.

V usage is TRBV7-6 and J usage is TRBJ2-2, with TRBD2 matching 9 bases. The junction had 14 bases not matched to a gene; V was cut back by 5 bases and J by 4 bases. CDR3 length equals 18 residues. CDR1 and CDR2 from the germline V gene are SGHVS and FNYEAQ. CDR3 DNA sequence: TGTGCCAGCAGCCTAAAGACTAGCGGAGTATTGAGCACCGGGGAGCTGTTTTTT. It codes for CASSLKTSGVLSTGELFF.

V is TRBV14 and J is TRBJ1-2, with a possible D match to TRBD1 (5 bases). The CDR3 is 13 amino acids. V gave up 4 bases and J gave up 3 bases, with 9 bases separating them. Germline V gene lookup returns CDR1 SGHDN and CDR2 FVKESK. CDR3 loop: CASSRGMDYGYTF. CDR3 nucleotides: TGTGCCAGCAGCCGGGGCATGGACTATGGCTACACCTTC.

The chain recombines TRBV25-1 with TRBJ1-2, with a weak D call TRBD1 (5 bases). The CDR3 loop spans 12 amino acids. CDR1 and CDR2 (germline): MGHDK, SYGVNS. With 8 bases removed from V and 4 bases from J, the gap between germline ends came to 11 bases. The CDR3 here is CASADTSYGYTF. DNA of the CDR3: TGTGCCAGCGCGGACACCTCCTATGGCTACACCTTC.